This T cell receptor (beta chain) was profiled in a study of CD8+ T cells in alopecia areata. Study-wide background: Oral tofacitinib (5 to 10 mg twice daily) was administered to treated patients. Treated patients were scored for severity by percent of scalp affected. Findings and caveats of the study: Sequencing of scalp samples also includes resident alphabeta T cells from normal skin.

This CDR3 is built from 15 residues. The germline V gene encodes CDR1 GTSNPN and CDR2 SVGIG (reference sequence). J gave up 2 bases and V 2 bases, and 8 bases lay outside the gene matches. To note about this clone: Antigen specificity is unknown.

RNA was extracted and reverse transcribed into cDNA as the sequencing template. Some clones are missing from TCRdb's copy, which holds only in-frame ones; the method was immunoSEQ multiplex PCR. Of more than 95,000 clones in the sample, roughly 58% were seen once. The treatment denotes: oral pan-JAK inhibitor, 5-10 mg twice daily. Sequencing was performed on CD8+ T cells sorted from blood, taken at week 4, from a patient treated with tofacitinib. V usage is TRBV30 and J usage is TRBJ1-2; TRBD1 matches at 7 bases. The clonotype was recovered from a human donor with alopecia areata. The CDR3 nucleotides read TGTGCCTGGAGTTTGGGGACAGAATTGAACTATGGCTACACCTTC. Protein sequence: CAWSLGTELNYGYTF.